The 6 T cell receptor beta chains below come from one sample, sequenced in a study of cytomegalovirus exposure and HLA in healthy donors (dated by TCRdb to about 2017). Receptors were amplified or captured by the immunoSEQ multiplex PCR assay. A mixture of 60 forward primers for TCR Vbeta segments and 13 reverse primers for TCR Jbeta segments was used in the multiplex PCR. The table comes from immuneACCESS by way of TCRdb, which keeps in-frame sequences with V and J called. Part of the clones is missing from these tables; in studies checked, under half for an unresolved V gene and the rest for unknown reasons. This sample lists about 180,000 clones; about 80% were detected once. Of the sample, 1.4% falls within the top ten clones. Input material: PBMCs. The receptors derive from a man aged 18 to 30 in good health and CMV-seronegative.

The V gene is TRBV10-3, the J gene TRBJ2-7, with 8 bases fitting TRBD2. Germline V gene data show CDR1 as ENHRY and CDR2 as SYGVKD. V shed 0 bases, J shed 2 bases, and the junction held 6 bases outside the gene matches. The CDR3 is 16 amino acids. The DNA for the CDR3 is TGTGCCATCAGTGAGTCGACTCGGGGGGGAACCTACGAGCAGTACTTC. Its protein product is CAISESTRGGTYEQYF.

This sequence joins TRBV14 and TRBJ2-3; 10 bases agree with TRBD1. CDR1 and CDR2 (germline): SGHDN, FVKESK. Trimming cost V 0 bases and J 6 bases; bases outside gene matches: 12. This CDR3 is built from 18 residues. CDR3 sequence: CASSQDPFATGGVDTQYF. CDR3 nucleotide sequence: TGTGCCAGCAGCCAAGATCCTTTCGCGACAGGGGGCGTCGATACGCAGTATTTT.

Points on this clone: The same CDR3 is also encoded by other DNA sequences in this sample. Here the CDR3 reads CAWRQENTEAFF. In nucleotides, the CDR3 is TGTGCCTGGAGGCAGGAGAACACTGAAGCTTTCTTT. The V and J genes are TRBV30 and TRBJ1-1; D not certain. V lost 3 bases to trimming and J lost 1 base, with 6 bases between them. Germline CDR1 is GTSNPN and CDR2 is SVGIG (reference sequence). This CDR3 has 12 amino acids.

This clone was observed once. V usage is TRBV11-2 and J usage is TRBJ2-2, with D unclear. V lost 4 bases to trimming and J lost 9 bases, with 6 bases between them. The CDR3 totals 11 residues. Germline V gene sequence: CDR1 SGHAT, CDR2 FQNNGV. The CDR3 protein is CASSYSRELFF. The CDR3 DNA is TGTGCCAGCAGCTACTCCCGGGAGCTGTTTTTT.

In this sample, this clone turned up a few times. The rearrangement links TRBV13 to TRBJ2-7; maybe TRBD2 (5 bases). The V gene lost 1 base and the J gene lost 7 bases, with 8 bases spanning the gap. The CDR3 has 12 residues. Germline CDR1 is PRHDT and CDR2 is FYEKMQ (reference sequence). CDR3 sequence: CASSLDGGEQYF. CDR3 DNA: TGTGCCAGCAGCTTAGACGGCGGGGAGCAGTACTTC.

This clone was observed a handful of times. The chain combines TRBV10-2 with TRBJ1-6, with 7 nucleotides matching TRBD1. Trimming cost V 7 bases and J 7 bases; bases outside gene matches: 16. This CDR3 has 17 residues. The germline V gene has CDR1 WSHSY and CDR2 SAAADI. The CDR3 DNA sequence: TGCGCCAGCACTACAGGGGCTGGCTGGGTGGGAAATTCACCCCTCCACTTT. It translates to CASTTGAGWVGNSPLHF.